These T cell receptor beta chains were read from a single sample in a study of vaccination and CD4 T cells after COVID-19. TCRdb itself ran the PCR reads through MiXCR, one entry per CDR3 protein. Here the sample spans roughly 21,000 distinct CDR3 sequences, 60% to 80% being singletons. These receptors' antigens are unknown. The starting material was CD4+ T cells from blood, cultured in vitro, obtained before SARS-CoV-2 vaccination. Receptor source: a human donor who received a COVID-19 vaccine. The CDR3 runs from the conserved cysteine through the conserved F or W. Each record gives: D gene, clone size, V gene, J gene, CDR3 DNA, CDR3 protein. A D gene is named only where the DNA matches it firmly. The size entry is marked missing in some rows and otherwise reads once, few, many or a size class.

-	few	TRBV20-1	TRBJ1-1	TGCAGTGCTATCCGCCCTGGGGGAAGCCCTGAAGCTTTCTTT	CSAIRPGGSPEAFF
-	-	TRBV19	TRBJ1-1	TGTGCCAGTAGTATGGGGGAAGTGAACACTGAAGCTTTCTTT	CASSMGEVNTEAFF
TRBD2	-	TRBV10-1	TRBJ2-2	TGCGCCAGCAGTGATGGGACTAGCGTTTCCGGGGAGCTGTTTTTT	CASSDGTSVSGELFF
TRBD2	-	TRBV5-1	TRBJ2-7	TGCGCCAGCAGCTTGGGGACTAGCGGGGGGGCATACGAGCAGTACTTC	CASSLGTSGGAYEQYF
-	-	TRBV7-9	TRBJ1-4	TGTGCCAGCAGCTTAAGTGGCCGTGCTGAAAAACTGTTTTTT	CASSLSGRAEKLFF
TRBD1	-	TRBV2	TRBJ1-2	TGTGCCAGCAGGTGGACAGGGGATGGCTACACCTTC	CASRWTGDGYTF
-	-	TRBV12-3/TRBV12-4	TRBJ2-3	TGTGCCAGCTCCACGGGGGTCATACACGTTGCAGATACGCAGTATTTT	CASSTGVIHVADTQYF
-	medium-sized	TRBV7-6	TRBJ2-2	TGTGCCAGCAGCTTAGGCCCCCCCAGGACCACCTTAACCGGGGAGCTGTTTTTT	CASSLGPPRTTLTGELFF
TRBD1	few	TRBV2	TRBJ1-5	TGTGCCAGCAGCCGAGACAGGGGAAATCGTCAGCCCCAGCATTTT	CASSRDRGNRQPQHF
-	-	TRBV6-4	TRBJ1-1	TGTGCCAGCAGTGACCAGGGGCGTTCGGAAGCTTTCTTT	CASSDQGRSEAFF
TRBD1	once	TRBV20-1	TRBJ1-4	TGCAGTGCCCAGGGGGCAGAAAAACTGTTTTTT	CSAQGAEKLFF
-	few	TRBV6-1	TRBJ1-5	TGTGCCAGCAAGCCGGGACAACATAGCAATCAGCCCCAGCATTTT	CASKPGQHSNQPQHF
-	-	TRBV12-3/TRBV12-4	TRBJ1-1	TGTGCCAGCAGTTTAAGTGAGGGGCCCACTGAAGCTTTCTTT	CASSLSEGPTEAFF
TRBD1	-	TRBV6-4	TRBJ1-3	TGTGCCAGCAGTTCGCGCGACAGGGGGAACACCATATATTTT	CASSSRDRGNTIYF
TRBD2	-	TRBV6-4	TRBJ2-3	TGTGCCAGCAGTGGTAAGCGGGGGTCAGATACGCAGTATTTT	CASSGKRGSDTQYF
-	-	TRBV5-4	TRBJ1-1	TGTGCCAGCAGCTCCCTTCAGGCTCCTGAAGCTTTCTTT	CASSSLQAPEAFF
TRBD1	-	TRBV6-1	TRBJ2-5	TGTGCCAGCAGTCGAGGACAGGGTCCCACAGAGACCCAGTACTTC	CASSRGQGPTETQYF
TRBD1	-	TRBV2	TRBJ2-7	TGTGCCAGCAGGACCCAGGGGGTCTACGAGCAGTACTTC	CASRTQGVYEQYF
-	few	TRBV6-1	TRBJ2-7	TGTGCCAGCAGTGAAGCCGCCTGGGAAGTATACGAGCAGTACTTC	CASSEAAWEVYEQYF
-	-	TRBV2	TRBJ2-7	TGTGCCAGCTCCAGGGGCTCGAGCTCCTACGAGCAGTACTTC	CASSRGSSSYEQYF
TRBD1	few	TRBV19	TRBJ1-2	TGTGCCACGACCTCAGAGGGACAGGGGGCTTATGGCTACACCTTC	CATTSEGQGAYGYTF
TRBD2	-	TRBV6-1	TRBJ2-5	TGTGCCAGCAGTAGGACAGCGGGGGATCAAGAGACCCAGTACTTC	CASSRTAGDQETQYF
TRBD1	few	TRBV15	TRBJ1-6	TGTGCCACCAGCAGAGATCATCAGGGGGCGCTTTCACCCCTCCACTTT	CATSRDHQGALSPLHF
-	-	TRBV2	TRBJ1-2	TGTGCCAGCGGGCCCGGACGGAACTATGGCTACACCTTC	CASGPGRNYGYTF
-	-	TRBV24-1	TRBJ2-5	TGTGCCACCAGTGATTCGAGTTTGGCAGGGGGGTTTAAAGGAGAGACCCAGTACTTC	CATSDSSLAGGFKGETQYF
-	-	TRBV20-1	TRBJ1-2	TGCAGTGCTAGACTCATAAACAGGCAGGAGAGATATGGCTACACCTTC	CSARLINRQERYGYTF
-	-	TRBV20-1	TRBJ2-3	TGCAGTGCTAGCCCCGGCCAGAGCACAGATACGCAGTATTTT	CSASPGQSTDTQYF
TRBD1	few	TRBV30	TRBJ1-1	TGTGCCTGGGGGACAGGGGGCGACCGAACTGAAGCTTTCTTT	CAWGTGGDRTEAFF
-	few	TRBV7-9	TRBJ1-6	TGTGCCAGCAGCTTCGCAGGGGATAATTCACCCCTCCACTTT	CASSFAGDNSPLHF
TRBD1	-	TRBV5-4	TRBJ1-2	TGTGCCAGCAGCTTACAGGGGGGGGTCTATGGCTACACCTTC	CASSLQGGVYGYTF
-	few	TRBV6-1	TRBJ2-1	TGTGCCAGCAGTGTCCTCTCAACTAGTTTCGATGAGCAGTTCTTC	CASSVLSTSFDEQFF
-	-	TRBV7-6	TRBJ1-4	TGTGCCAGCAGCTTAGGGGTCGAAAAACTGTTTTTT	CASSLGVEKLFF
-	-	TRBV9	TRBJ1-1	TGTGCCAGCAGCACACTATACAGGAACACTGAAGCTTTCTTT	CASSTLYRNTEAFF
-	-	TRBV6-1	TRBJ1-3	TGTGCCAGCAGAAACGAGGGCTCTGGAAACACCATATATTTT	CASRNEGSGNTIYF
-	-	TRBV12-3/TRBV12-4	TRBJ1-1	TGTGCCAGTCTCCGGGGGAACACTGAAGCTTTCTTT	CASLRGNTEAFF
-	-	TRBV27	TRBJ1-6	TGTGCCAGCAGTTTGGGTTTATCCTATAATTCACCCCTCCACTTT	CASSLGLSYNSPLHF
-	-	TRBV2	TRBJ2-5	TGTGCCAGGAGGGAGGAAGAGACCCAGTACTTC	CARREEETQYF
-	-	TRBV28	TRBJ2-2	TGTGCCAGCAGTTTGCGCCGGGACTTTGGGACCGGGGAGCTGTTTTTT	CASSLRRDFGTGELFF
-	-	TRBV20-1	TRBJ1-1	TGCAGTGCACCGACCTCACGCCTGAACACTGAAGCTTTCTTT	CSAPTSRLNTEAFF
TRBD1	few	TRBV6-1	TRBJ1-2	TGTGCCAGCAGTAATACTCAACAGGGGCAGACCTTC	CASSNTQQGQTF
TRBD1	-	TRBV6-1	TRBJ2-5	TGTGCCAGCAGTCACCGGGACAGGGGTGAGACCCAGTACTTC	CASSHRDRGETQYF
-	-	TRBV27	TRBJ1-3	TGTGCCAGCAGAAAGACAGGCTCTGGAAACACCATATATTTT	CASRKTGSGNTIYF